This T cell receptor (beta chain) was recorded in a study of blood T cell repertoires in COVID-19 (dated by TCRdb to between 2020 and 2021). Turning to the overall study: Samples from collaborators originated in the United States, Italy and Spain and spanned both the acute and convalescent phases of COVID-19. The material from the prospective study consisted of cDNA or gDNA derived from T cells, B-cell-depleted T cells, or PBMCs. Deeply sampled blood TCRbeta repertoires from subjects exposed to, actively infected with, or recovered from COVID-19 were included in the dataset. The repertoires were released in a freely available public database intended as a resource for research on the immune response to SARS-CoV-2. Samples were obtained from the ongoing ImmuneRACE study (first 160 participants) and from 1,254 subjects provided by 6 global collaborators. The sample metadata nearly always contained a de-identified subject ID, COVID-19 status, age in years and sex. Where available, HLA class I and class II types were obtained from metadata supplied by the sample provider rather than from assay-based typing.

What the study reported, not specific to this receptor: How much clinical and demographic metadata was included differed by source and by participant, and the metadata was provided uncurated.

Details on this clone: What antigen it recognizes has not been identified. Base qualities are not provided; no much larger clone lies one nucleotide away.

In the prospective study, participants were roughly 18 to 100 years old, resided in about 25 geographic areas of the United States, and were enrolled through a virtual design. In the prospective study, participants were assigned to cohorts based on the clinical history participants reported in a screening survey and a study questionnaire. For ImmuneRACE Cohort 3, a participant was defined as recovered based on two consecutive negative NP/OP PCR tests, clearance by a healthcare professional, or resolution of symptoms. In the prospective study, mobile phlebotomists collected whole blood, serum and a nasopharyngeal or oropharyngeal swab from each participant. Over a roughly two-month period, participants in the prospective study had the option of providing additional blood draws and questionnaires. Prospective study blood samples were shipped either frozen or at room temperature before DNA extraction.

TCRbeta CDR3 regions were amplified from genomic DNA using the immunoSEQ Assay, a bias-controlled multiplex PCR. Processing in the source paper ran as follows. Within the assay, amplification of reference gene primers was used to estimate how many nucleated cells each sample contained. Sequence reads were collapsed and filtered to measure the absolute abundance of every unique TCRbeta CDR3 rearrangement. For each sample, productive Simpson clonality was calculated as the square root of Simpson's diversity index over productive rearrangements. Entries here come from immuneACCESS through TCRdb and include only in-frame sequences with V and J called. Some clones fail to appear in such tables; in the studies checked, an unresolved V gene covers under half of the shortfall, and the cause of the remainder is unknown. The DNA was the basis for D and trimming; V, J and clone size are from that table. This sample is represented by roughly 180,000 clones; approximately 81% of them were singletons. About a sixth of the sample rests with the top ten.

Via the germline V gene (reference sequence), CDR1 is DFQATT and CDR2 SNEGSKA. Reading from cysteine to phenylalanine, the CDR3 counts 15 amino acids. Here the CDR3 DNA is all that survives: 45 bases in frame from base 1. After removal of 5 bases from V and 6 bases from J, the junction retains 8 bases not matched to a gene. The sequence was collected from a man aged 60-69 years who had recovered from COVID-19. The rearranged chain carries TRBV20-1 and TRBJ2-2, and 11 bases in between align with TRBD1. Input material: PBMCs or T cells enriched from blood (not recorded which). The CDR3 region: CSAGGQGAQAGELFF. Read as DNA, the sequence is TGCAGTGCTGGTGGACAGGGGGCGCAAGCCGGGGAGCTGTTTTTT.